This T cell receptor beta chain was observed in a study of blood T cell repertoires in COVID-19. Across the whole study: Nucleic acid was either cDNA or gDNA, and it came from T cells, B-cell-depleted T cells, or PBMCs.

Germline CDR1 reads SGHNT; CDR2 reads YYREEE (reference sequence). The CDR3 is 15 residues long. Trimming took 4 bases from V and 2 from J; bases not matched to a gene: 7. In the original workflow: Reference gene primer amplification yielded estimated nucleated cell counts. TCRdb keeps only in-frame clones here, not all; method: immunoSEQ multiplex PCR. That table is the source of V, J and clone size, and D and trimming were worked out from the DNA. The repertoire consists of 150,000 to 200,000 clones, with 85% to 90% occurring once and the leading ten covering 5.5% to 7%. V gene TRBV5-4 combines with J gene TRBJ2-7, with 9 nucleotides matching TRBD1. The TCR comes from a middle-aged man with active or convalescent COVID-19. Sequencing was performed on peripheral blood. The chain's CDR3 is CASSARTGGAYEQYF. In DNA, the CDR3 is TGTGCCAGCAGCGCACGAACAGGGGGCGCCTACGAGCAGTACTTC. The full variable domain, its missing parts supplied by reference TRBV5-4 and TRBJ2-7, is ETGVTQSPTHLIKTRGQQVTLRCSSQSGHNTVSWYQQALGQGPQFIFQYYREEENGRGNFPPRFSGLQFPNYSSELNVNALELDDSALYLCASSARTGGAYEQYFGPGTRLTVT.